The sequence of this T cell receptor beta chain was determined in a study of T-cell memory formation after mild COVID-19. Study outcomes and limitations: Clones contracting across day 15 to 85 had a balanced CD4/CD8 profile; later expanding clones leaned CD4+.

Trimming cost V 1 base and J 6 bases, with 10 bases left between them. Germline V gene lookup returns CDR1 SGHVS and CDR2 FQNEAQ. The length of the CDR3 is 13 residues. TCRdb re-analysed the 5' RACE reads in MiXCR, keeping a single row per CDR3 protein. This sample has some 410,000 distinct CDR3 sequences; about a quarter occur once, and the top ten carry roughly 13%. This clonotype was detected only a few times. Its antigen is still unknown. The sequenced sample consisted of PBMCs or a T cell subset sorted from them (not recorded which). The TCR originated in an adult woman who had mild COVID-19 (a few samples of this study predate the infection). Cell type and time point are not known. The V call is TRBV7-8, the J call TRBJ2-7; D gene uncertain. Here the CDR3 DNA reads TGTGCCAGCAGCTTAGGGGAATTGGGCGAGCAGTACTTC. This codes for CASSLGELGEQYF.